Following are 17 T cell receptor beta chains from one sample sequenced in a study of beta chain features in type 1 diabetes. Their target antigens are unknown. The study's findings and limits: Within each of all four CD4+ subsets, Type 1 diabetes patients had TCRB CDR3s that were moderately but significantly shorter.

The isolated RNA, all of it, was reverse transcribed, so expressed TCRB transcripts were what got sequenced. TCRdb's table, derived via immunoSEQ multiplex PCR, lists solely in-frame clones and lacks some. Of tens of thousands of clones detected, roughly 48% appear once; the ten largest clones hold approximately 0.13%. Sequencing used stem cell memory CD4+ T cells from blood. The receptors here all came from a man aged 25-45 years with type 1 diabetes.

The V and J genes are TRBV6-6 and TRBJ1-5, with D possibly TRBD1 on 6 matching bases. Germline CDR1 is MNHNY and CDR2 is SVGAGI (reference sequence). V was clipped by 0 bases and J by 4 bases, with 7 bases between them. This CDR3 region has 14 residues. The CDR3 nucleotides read TGTGCCAGCAGTTACTCAGGGGGAAATCAGCCCCAGCATTTT. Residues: CASSYSGGNQPQHF.

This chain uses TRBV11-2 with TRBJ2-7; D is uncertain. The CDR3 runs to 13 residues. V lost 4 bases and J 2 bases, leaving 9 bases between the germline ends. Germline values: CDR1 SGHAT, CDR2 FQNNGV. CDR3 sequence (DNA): TGTGCCAGCAGCTGGCTCCATACCTACGAGCAGTACTTC. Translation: CASSWLHTYEQYF.

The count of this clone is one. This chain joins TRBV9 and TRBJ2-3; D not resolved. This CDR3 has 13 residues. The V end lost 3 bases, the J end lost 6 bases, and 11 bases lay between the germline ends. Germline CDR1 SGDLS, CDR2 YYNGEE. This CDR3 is CASSARRSDTQYF. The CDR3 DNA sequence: TGTGCCAGCAGCGCCCGTAGATCCGATACGCAGTATTTT. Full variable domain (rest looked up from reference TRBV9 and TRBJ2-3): DSGVTQTPKHLITATGQRVTLRCSPRSGDLSVYWYQQSLDQGLQFLIQYYNGEERAKGNILERFSAQQFPDLHSELNLSSLELGDSALYFCASSARRSDTQYFGPGTRLTVL.

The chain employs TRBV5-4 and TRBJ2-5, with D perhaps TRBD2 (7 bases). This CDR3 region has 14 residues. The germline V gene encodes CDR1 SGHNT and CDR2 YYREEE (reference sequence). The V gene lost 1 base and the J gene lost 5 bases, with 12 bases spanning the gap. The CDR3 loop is CASSLRGAGETQYF. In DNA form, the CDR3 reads TGTGCCAGCAGCTTGCGGGGGGCGGGGGAGACCCAGTACTTC. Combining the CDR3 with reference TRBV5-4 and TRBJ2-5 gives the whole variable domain ETGVTQSPTHLIKTRGQQVTLRCSSQSGHNTVSWYQQALGQGPQFIFQYYREEENGRGNFPPRFSGLQFPNYSSELNVNALELDDSALYLCASSLRGAGETQYFGPGTRLLVL.

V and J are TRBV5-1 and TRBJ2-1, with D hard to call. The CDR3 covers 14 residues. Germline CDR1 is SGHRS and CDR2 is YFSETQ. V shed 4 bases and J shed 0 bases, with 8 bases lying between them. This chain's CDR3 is CASSLSRSYNEQFF. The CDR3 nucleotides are TGCGCCAGCAGCCTGAGCCGCTCCTACAATGAGCAGTTCTTC.

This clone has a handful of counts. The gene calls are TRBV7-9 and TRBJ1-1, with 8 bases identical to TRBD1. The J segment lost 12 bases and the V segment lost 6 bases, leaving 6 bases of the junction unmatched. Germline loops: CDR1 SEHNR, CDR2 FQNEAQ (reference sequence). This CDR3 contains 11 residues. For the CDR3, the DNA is TGTGCCAGCAGAATTCAGGGGGCGACTTTCTTT. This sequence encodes CASRIQGATFF. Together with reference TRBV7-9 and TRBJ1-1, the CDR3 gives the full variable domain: DTGVSQNPRHKITKRGQNVTFRCDPISEHNRLYWYRQTLGQGPEFLTYFQNEAQLEKSRLLSDRFSAERPKGSFSTLEIQRTEQGDSAMYLCASRIQGATFFGQGTRLTVV.

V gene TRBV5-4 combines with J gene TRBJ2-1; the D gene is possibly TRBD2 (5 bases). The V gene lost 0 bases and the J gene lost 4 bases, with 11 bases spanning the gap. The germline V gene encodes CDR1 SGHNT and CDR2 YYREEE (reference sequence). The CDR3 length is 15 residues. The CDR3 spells CASSLAGNPYNEQFF. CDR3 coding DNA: TGTGCCAGCAGCTTGGCGGGGAACCCATACAATGAGCAGTTCTTC. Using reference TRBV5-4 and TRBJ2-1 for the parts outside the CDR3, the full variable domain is ETGVTQSPTHLIKTRGQQVTLRCSSQSGHNTVSWYQQALGQGPQFIFQYYREEENGRGNFPPRFSGLQFPNYSSELNVNALELDDSALYLCASSLAGNPYNEQFFGPGTRLTVL.

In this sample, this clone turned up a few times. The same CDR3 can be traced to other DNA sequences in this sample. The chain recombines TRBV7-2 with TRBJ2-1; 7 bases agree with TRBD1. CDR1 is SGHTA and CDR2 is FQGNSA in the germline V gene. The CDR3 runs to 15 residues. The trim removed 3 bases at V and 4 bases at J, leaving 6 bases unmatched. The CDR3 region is CASSLRQGTYNEQFF. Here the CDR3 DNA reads TGTGCCAGCAGCTTGAGACAGGGTACATACAATGAGCAGTTCTTC.

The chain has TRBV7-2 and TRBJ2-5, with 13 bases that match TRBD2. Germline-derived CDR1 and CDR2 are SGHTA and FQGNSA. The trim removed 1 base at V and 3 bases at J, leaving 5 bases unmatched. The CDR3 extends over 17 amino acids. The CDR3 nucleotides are TGTGCCAGCAGCTTAGGGGGTGGACTAGCGGGAGAAGAGACCCAGTACTTC. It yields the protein CASSLGGGLAGEETQYF.

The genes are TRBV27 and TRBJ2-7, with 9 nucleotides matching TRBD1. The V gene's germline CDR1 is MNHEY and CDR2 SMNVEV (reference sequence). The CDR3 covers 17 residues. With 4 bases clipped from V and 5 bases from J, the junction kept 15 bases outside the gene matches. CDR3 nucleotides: TGTGCCAGCAGTTCACACTCAACCGGGACAGGGAATGACGAGCAGTACTTC. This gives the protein CASSSHSTGTGNDEQYF.

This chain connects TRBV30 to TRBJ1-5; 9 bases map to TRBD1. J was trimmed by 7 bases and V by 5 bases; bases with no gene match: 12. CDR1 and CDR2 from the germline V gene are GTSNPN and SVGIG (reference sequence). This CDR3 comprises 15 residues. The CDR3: CAWAPGQGQGQPQHF. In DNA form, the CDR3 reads TGTGCCTGGGCTCCGGGACAGGGACAGGGACAGCCCCAGCATTTT.

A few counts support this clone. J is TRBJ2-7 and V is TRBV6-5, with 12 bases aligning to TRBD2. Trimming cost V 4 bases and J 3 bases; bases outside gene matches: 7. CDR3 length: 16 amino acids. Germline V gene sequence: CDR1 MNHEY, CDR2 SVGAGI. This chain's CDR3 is CASSSGLAGLSYEQYF. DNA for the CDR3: TGTGCCAGCAGTTCTGGACTAGCGGGATTAAGCTACGAGCAGTACTTC.

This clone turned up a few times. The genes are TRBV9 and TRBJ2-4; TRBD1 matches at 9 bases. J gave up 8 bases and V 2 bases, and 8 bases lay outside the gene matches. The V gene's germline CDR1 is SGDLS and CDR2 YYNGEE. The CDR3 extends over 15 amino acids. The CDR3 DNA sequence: TGTGCCAGCAGCGTGTATGGACAGGGGCTTGACATTCAGTACTTC. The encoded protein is CASSVYGQGLDIQYF.

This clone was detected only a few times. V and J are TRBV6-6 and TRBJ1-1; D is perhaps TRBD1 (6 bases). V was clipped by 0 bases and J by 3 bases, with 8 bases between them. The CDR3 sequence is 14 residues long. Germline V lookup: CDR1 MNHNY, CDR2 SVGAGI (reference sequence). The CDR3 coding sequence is TGTGCCAGCAGTTACTCTACAGGGTACACTGAAGCTTTCTTT. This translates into CASSYSTGYTEAFF.

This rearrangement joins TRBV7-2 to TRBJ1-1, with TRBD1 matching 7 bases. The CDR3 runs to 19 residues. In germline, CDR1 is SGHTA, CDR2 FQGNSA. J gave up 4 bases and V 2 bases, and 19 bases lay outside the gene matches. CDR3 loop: CASSLRTRQGMVPGTEAFF. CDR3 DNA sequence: TGTGCCAGCAGCTTAAGGACTCGACAGGGTATGGTTCCGGGCACTGAAGCTTTCTTT.

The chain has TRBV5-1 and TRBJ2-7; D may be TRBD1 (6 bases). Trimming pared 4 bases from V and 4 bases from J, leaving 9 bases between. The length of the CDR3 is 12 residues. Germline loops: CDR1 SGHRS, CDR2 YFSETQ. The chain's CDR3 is CASSLDRYEQYF. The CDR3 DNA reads TGCGCCAGCAGCCTGGACAGATACGAGCAGTACTTC.

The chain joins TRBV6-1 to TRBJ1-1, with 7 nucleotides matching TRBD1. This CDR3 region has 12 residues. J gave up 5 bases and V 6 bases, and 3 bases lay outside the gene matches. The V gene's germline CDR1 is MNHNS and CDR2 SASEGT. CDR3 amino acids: CASSNRGTEAFF. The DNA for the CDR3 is TGTGCCAGCAGCAACAGGGGAACTGAAGCTTTCTTT.